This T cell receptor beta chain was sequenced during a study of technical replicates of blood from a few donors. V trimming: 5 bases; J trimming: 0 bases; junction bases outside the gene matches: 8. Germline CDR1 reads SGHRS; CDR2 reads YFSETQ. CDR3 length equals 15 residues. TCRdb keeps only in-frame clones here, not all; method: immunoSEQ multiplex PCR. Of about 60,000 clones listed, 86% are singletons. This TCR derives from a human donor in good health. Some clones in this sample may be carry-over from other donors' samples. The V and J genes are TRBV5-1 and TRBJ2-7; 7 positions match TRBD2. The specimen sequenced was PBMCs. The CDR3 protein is CASSPIGGSSYEQYF. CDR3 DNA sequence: TGCGCCAGCAGTCCCATCGGGGGGAGCTCCTACGAGCAGTACTTC.